This T cell receptor (beta chain) comes out of a study of T-cell reconstitution after alpha-beta-depleted transplantation in children. Turning to this clonotype: Its antigen is not identified.

Germline V gene sequence: CDR1 SGHKS, CDR2 YYEKEE (reference sequence). Trimming took 0 bases from V and 3 from J, leaving 6 bases between them. The CDR3 contains 14 residues. Preparation of the TCRbeta library involved a method that used unique molecular identifiers. Each CDR3 protein gets one entry after TCRdb re-called the PCR reads with MiXCR. The table lists about 1,000,000 distinct CDR3 sequences, under 30% of them singletons. General observations from the study: Some patients owed their high day-60 TCRbeta diversity to surviving recipient T cells and thymic progenitors. From newly produced T cells came most of the T-cell counts and diversity one year after transplant.

The chain employs TRBV5-5 and TRBJ1-4, with unresolved D. This TCR was sampled from a boy less than two years old who had a stem cell transplant for SCID, so the T cells may come from the graft donor. The sequencing here drew on PBMCs, mostly from graft donor cells, taken 360 days after TCRalphabeta/CD19-depleted stem cell transplant. CDR3 coding DNA: TGTGCCAGCAGCTTGGCAACGCCTAATGAAAAACTGTTTTTT. Protein product: CASSLATPNEKLFF.